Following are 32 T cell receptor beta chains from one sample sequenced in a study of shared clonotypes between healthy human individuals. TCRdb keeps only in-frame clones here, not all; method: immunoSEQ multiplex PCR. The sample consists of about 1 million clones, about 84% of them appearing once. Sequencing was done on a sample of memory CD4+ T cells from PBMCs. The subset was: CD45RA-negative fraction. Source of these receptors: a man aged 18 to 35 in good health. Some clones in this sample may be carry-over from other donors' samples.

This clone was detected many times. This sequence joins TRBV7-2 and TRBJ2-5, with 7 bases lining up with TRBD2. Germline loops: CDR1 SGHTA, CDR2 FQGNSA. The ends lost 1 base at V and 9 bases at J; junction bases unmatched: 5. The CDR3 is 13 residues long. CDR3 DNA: TGTGCCAGCAGCTTAGGTCGGGGAGGGGCCCAGTACTTC. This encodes CASSLGRGGAQYF.

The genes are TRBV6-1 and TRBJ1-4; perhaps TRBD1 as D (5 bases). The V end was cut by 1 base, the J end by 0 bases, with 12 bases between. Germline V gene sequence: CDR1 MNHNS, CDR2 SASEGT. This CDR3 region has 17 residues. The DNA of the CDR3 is TGTGCCAGCAGTGAAGTGGTAGGGACTCCAACTAATGAAAAACTGTTTTTT. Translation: CASSEVVGTPTNEKLFF.

CDR3 sequence: CASSPLAATPADTQYF. CDR3 DNA sequence: TGTGCCAGCAGCCCCTTAGCGGCCACCCCAGCGGATACGCAGTATTTT. This chain uses TRBV7-9 with TRBJ2-3; TRBD2 might be the D (6 bases). Germline CDR1 reads SEHNR; CDR2 reads FQNEAQ (reference sequence). V lost 5 bases and J 6 bases, leaving 21 bases between the germline ends. The CDR3 is 16 residues long. Variable domain in full (rest from reference TRBV7-9 and TRBJ2-3): DTGVSQNPRHKITKRGQNVTFRCDPISEHNRLYWYRQTLGQGPEFLTYFQNEAQLEKSRLLSDRFSAERPKGSFSTLEIQRTEQGDSAMYLCASSPLAATPADTQYFGPGTRLTVL.

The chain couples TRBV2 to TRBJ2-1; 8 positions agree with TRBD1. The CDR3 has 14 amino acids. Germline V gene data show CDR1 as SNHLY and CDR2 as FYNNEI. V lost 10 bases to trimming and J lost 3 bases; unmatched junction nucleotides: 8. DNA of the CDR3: TGTGCCACCAGGGACAGGAGCCTCTACAATGAGCAGTTCTTC. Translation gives CATRDRSLYNEQFF.

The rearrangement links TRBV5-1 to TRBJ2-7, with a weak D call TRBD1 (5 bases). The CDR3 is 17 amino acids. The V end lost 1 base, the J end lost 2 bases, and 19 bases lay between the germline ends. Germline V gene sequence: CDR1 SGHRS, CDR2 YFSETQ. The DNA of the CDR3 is TGCGCCAGCAGCTTGACGAGTGGCAGGGCCAACCCCTACGAGCAGTACTTC. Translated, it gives CASSLTSGRANPYEQYF.

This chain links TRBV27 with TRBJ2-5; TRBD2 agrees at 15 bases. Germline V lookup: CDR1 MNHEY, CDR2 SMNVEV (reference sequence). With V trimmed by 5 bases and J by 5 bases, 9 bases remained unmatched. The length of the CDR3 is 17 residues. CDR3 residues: CASSPWGLAGGGETQYF. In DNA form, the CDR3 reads TGTGCCAGCAGTCCCTGGGGACTAGCGGGAGGTGGGGAGACCCAGTACTTC.

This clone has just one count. The CDR3 is CASSLNNPSLDTQYF. The CDR3 nucleotides are TGCGCCAGCAGCTTGAATAATCCGAGTTTGGATACGCAGTATTTT. The gene calls are TRBV5-1 and TRBJ2-3; D is unresolved. This CDR3 spans 15 amino acids. The germline gives CDR1 SGHRS, CDR2 YFSETQ. V dropped 1 base and J dropped 6 bases, with 15 bases sitting between them.

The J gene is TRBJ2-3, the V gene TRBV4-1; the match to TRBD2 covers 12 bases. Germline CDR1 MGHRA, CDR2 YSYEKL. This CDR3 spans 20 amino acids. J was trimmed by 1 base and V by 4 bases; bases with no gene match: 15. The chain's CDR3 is CASSLGLAGSRLVGTDTQYF. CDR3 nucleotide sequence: TGCGCCAGCAGCCTAGGACTAGCGGGATCGAGACTCGTCGGCACAGATACGCAGTATTTT.

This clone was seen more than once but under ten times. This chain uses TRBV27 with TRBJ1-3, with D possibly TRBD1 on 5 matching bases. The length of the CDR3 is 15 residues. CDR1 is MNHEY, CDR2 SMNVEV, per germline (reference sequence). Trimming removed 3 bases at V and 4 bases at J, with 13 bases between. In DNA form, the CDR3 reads TGTGCCAGCAGTTTGGGGGTAGGGGTGGGAAACACCATATATTTT. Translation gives CASSLGVGVGNTIYF.

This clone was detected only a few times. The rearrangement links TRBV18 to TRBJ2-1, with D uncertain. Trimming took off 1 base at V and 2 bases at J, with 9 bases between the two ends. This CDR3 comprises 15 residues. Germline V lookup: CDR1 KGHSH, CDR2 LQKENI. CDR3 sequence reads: CASSPQPTTYNEQFF. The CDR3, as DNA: TGTGCCAGCTCACCACAGCCAACGACCTACAATGAGCAGTTCTTC.

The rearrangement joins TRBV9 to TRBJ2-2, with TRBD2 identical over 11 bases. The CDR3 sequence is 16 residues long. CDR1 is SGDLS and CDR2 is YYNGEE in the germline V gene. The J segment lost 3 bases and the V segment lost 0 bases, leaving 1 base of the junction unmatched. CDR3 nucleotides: TGTGCCAGCAGCGTAGAACTAGCGGGAGACACCGGGGAGCTGTTTTTT. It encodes CASSVELAGDTGELFF. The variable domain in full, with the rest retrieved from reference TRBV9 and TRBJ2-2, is DSGVTQTPKHLITATGQRVTLRCSPRSGDLSVYWYQQSLDQGLQFLIQYYNGEERAKGNILERFSAQQFPDLHSELNLSSLELGDSALYFCASSVELAGDTGELFFGEGSRLTVL.

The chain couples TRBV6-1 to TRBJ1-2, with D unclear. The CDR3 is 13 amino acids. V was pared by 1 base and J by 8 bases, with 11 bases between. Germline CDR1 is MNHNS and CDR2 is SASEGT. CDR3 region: CASSEVREGGYTF. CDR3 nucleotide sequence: TGTGCCAGCAGTGAAGTTAGAGAAGGGGGCTACACCTTC.

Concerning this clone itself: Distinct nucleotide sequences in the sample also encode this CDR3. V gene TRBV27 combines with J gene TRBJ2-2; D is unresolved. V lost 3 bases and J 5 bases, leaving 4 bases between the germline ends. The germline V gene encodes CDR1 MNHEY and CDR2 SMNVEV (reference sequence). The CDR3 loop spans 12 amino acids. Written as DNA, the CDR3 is TGTGCCAGCAGTTTGCGTACCGGGGAGCTGTTTTTT. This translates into CASSLRTGELFF.

The DNA for the CDR3 is TGTGCCAGCAGCTTGTTGGGGACAGCCTACAATGAGCAGTTCTTC. Translated, it gives CASSLLGTAYNEQFF. This chain joins TRBV7-2 and TRBJ2-1; 7 bases agree with TRBD1. The CDR3 is 15 residues long. V lost 3 bases, J lost 2 bases, and 4 bases stayed unmatched. The germline V gene has CDR1 SGHTA and CDR2 FQGNSA.

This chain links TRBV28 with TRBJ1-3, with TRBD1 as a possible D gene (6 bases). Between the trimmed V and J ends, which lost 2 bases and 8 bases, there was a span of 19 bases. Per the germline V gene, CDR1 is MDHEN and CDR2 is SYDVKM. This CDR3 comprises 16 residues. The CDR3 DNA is TGTGCCAGCAGTTTAGGCCTGCCGGGACATCACCACACCATATATTTT. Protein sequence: CASSLGLPGHHHTIYF.

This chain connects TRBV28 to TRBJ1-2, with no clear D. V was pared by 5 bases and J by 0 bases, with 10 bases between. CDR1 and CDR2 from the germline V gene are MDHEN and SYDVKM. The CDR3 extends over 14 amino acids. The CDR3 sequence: CASSAAAPNYGYTF. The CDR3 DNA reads TGTGCCAGCAGTGCGGCGGCCCCTAACTATGGCTACACCTTC.

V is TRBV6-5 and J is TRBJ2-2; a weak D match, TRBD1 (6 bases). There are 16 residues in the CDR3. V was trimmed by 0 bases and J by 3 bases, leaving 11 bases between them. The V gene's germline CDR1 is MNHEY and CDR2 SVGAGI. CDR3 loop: CASSYSRGGYTGELFF. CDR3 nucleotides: TGTGCCAGCAGTTACTCCCGAGGGGGTTACACCGGGGAGCTGTTTTTT.

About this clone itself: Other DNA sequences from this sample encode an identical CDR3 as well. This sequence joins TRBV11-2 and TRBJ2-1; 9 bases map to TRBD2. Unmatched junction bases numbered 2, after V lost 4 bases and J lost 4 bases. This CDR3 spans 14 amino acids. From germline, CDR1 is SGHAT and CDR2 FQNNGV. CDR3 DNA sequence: TGTGCCAGCAGCTCTCTAGCGGGATACAATGAGCAGTTCTTC. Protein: CASSSLAGYNEQFF.

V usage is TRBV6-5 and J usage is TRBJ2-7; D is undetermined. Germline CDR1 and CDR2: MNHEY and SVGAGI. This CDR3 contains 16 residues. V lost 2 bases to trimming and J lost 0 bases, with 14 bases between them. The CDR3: CASSYGRAPSSYEQYF. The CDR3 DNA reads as TGTGCCAGCAGTTACGGTAGGGCACCGAGCTCCTACGAGCAGTACTTC.

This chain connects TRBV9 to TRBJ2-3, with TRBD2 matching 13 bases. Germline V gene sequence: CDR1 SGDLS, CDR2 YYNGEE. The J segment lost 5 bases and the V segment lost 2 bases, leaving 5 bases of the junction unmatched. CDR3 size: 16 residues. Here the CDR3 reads CASSVGGTSGIDTQYF. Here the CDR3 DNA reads TGTGCCAGCAGCGTCGGAGGGACTAGCGGGATAGATACGCAGTATTTT.

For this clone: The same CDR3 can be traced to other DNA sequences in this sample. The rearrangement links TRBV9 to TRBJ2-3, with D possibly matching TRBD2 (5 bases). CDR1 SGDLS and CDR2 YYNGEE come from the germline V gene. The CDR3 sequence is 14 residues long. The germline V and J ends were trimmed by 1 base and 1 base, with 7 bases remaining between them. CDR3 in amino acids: CASSVSGGTDTQYF. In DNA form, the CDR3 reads TGTGCCAGCAGCGTATCCGGGGGCACAGATACGCAGTATTTT.

CDR3 in amino acids: CASSLMTGEGEAFF. The CDR3 nucleotides read TGTGCCAGCAGCTTAATGACAGGGGAGGGCGAAGCTTTCTTT. The chain recombines TRBV7-9 with TRBJ1-1, with 8 bases that match TRBD1. This CDR3 has 14 residues. The junction had 7 bases not matched to a gene; V was cut back by 2 bases and J by 8 bases. The germline V gene encodes CDR1 SEHNR and CDR2 FQNEAQ (reference sequence).

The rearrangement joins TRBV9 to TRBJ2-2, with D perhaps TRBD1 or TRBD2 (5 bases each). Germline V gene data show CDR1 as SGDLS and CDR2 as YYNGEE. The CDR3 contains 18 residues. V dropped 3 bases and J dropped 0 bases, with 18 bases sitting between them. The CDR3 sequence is CASSGVVGTQSNTGELFF. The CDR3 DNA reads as TGTGCCAGCAGCGGAGTAGTGGGGACCCAATCGAACACCGGGGAGCTGTTTTTT.

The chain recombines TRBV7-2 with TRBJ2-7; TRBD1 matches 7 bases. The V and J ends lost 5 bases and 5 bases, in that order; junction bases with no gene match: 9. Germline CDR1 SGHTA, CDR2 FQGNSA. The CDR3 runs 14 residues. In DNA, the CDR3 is TGTGCCAGCAGCCCCAGGGGGTCAGGAGACGAGCAGTACTTC. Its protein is CASSPRGSGDEQYF.

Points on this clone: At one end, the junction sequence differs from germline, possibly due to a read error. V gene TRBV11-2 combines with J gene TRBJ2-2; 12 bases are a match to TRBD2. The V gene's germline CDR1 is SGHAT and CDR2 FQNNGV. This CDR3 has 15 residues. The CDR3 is CASTWTSGNPGELFF. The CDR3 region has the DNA TGTGCCAGCACTTGGACTAGCGGGAACCCCGGGGAGCTGTTTTTT. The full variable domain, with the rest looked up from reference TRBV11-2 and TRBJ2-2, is EAGVAQSPRYKIIEKRQSVAFWCNPISGHATLYWYQQILGQGPKLLIQFQNNGVVDDSQLPKDRFSAERLKGVDSTLKIQPAKLEDSAVYLCASTWTSGNPGELFFGEGSRLTVL.

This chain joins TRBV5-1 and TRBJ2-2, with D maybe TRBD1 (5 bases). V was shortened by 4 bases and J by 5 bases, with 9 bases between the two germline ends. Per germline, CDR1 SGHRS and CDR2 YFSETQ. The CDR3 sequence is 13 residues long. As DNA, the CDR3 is TGCGCCAGCAGCATCCAGGGAACCGGGGAGCTGTTTTTT. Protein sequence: CASSIQGTGELFF.

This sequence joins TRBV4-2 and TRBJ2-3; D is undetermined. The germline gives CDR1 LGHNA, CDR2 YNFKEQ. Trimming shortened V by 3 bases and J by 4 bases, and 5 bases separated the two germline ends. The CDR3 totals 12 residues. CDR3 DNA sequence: TGTGCCAGCAGCCACTCCTCAGATACGCAGTATTTT. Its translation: CASSHSSDTQYF.

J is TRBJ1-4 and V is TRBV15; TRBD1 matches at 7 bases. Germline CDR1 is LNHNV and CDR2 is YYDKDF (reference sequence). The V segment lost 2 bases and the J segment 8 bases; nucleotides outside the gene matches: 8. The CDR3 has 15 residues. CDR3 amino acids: CATSRRTGAGEKLFF. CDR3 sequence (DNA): TGTGCCACCAGCAGACGAACAGGGGCTGGGGAAAAACTGTTTTTT.

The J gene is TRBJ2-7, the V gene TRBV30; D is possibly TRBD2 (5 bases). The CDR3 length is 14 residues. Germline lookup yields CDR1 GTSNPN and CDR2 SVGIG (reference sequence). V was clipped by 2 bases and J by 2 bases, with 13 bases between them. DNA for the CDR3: TGTGCCTGGAGTAAGCGGCAGGTAACCTACGAGCAGTACTTC. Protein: CAWSKRQVTYEQYF.

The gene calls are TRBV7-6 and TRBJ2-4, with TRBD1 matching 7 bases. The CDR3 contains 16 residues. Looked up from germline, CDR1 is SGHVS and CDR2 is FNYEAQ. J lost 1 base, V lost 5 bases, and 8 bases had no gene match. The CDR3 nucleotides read TGTGCCAGCAGCACCCGGACAGGTTTCGCCAAAAACATTCAGTACTTC. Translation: CASSTRTGFAKNIQYF.

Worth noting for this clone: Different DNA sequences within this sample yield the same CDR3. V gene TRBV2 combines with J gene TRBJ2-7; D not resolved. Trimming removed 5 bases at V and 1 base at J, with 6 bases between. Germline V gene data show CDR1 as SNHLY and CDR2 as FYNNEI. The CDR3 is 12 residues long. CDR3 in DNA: TGTGCCAGCAGTTTCACGTCCTACGAGCAGTACTTC. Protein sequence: CASSFTSYEQYF.

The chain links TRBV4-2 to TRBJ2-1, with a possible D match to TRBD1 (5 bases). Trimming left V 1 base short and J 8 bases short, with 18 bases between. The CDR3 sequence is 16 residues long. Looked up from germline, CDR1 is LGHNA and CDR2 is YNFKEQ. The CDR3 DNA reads TGTGCCAGCAGCCAAGTTCAAGGGGATGGCCCCGATGAGCAGTTCTTC. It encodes CASSQVQGDGPDEQFF.